This T cell receptor beta chain came from a study of T cell repertoires in cytomegalovirus infection. Regarding the study as a whole: HLA-C-restricted CMV-specific TCR beta clonotypes prevailed in the ex vivo response.

TCRdb analysed the reads with MiXCR anew, one entry per CDR3 protein. The repertoire consists of about 700,000 distinct CDR3 sequences, with around 30% occurring once and the leading ten covering around a sixth. On this clonotype itself: Its antigen is unidentified.

Sample: cultured PBMCs, taken from culture after CMV antigen stimulation. The clonotype comes from a human donor in good health (CMV status not recorded). Some clones in this sample may be carry-over from other donors' samples.

The CDR3 reads CSASDFTDTQYF. The CDR3 DNA is TGCAGTGCTAGTGACTTCACAGATACGCAGTATTTT. The genes are TRBV20-1 and TRBJ2-3; D unclear. The CDR3 totals 12 residues. The V and J ends lost 3 bases and 2 bases respectively, with 6 bases between them. Germline values: CDR1 DFQATT, CDR2 SNEGSKA (reference sequence).